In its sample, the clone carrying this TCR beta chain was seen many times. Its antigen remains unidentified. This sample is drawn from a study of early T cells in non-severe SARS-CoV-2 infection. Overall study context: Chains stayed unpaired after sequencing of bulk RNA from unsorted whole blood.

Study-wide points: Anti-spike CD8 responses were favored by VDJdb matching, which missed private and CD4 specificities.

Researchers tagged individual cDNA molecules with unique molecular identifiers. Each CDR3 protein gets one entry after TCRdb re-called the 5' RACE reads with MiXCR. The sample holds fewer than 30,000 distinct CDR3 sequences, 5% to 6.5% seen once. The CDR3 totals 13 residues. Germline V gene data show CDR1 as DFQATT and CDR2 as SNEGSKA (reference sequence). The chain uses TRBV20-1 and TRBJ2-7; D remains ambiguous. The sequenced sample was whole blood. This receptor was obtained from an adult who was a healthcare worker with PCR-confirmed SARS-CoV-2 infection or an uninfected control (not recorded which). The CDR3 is CRAITLRMCQQYF. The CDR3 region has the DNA TGCAGGGCCATTACTCTACGAATGTGCCAGCAGTACTTC.